This entry concerns a single T cell receptor (beta chain). Its antigen is not known. The entry originates in a study of cytomegalovirus exposure and HLA in healthy donors. Study context: Earlier work reported 90 million to 120 million unique TCR beta sequences from about 200 million T cells. Tens of millions of unique TCRs, all from HLA-typed donors, were included in an early release of the data. Whole-study results and caveats: In a later analysis, HLA-C alleles had the fewest associated TCRs, DRB1 alleles the most. Some highly shared sequence variants likely arose as a pipeline artifact.

Use of 60 Vbeta and 13 Jbeta primers characterized the PCR. Clones were sequenced by immunoSEQ multiplex PCR, and TCRdb holds only the in-frame ones, with some missing. The table for this sample gives approximately 77,000 clones. V was clipped by 6 bases and J by 4 bases; unmatched bases: 4. CDR1 is LNHDA, CDR2 SQIVND, per germline (reference sequence). This CDR3 spans 15 amino acids. This TCR came from a man under 40 in good health and CMV-seronegative. The J gene is TRBJ2-3, the V gene TRBV19, with 13 bases identical to TRBD2. The sample taken for sequencing was PBMCs. CDR3 nucleotides: TGTGCCAGTAGCTTAGGGACTAGCGGGGCAGATACGCAGTATTTT. Its translation: CASSLGTSGADTQYF.